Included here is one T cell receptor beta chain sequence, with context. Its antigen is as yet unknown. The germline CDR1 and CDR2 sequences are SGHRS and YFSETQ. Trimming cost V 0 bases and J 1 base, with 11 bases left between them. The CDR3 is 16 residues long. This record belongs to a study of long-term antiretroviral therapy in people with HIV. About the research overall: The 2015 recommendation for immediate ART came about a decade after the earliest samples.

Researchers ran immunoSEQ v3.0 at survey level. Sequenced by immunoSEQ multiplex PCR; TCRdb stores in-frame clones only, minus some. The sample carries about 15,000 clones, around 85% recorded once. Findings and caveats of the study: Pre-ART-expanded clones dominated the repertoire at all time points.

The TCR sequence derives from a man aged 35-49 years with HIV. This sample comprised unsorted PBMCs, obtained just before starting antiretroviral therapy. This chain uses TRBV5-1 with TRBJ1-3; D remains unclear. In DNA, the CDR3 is TGCGCCAGCAGCTTGGGACCCCAAAGGTCTGGAAACACCATATATTTT. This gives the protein CASSLGPQRSGNTIYF.